The rows below give T cell receptor beta chains drawn from one sample of a study of Ad26.COV2.S vaccination and SARS-CoV-2 variants. Generated by immunoSEQ multiplex PCR, the TCRdb table keeps only in-frame clones and is missing some. The table lists over 400,000 clones, around 91% of them singletons. The source was peripheral blood, collected in a trial of Ad26.COV2.S vaccine versus placebo. These receptors were collected from a person between 18 and 65 years old who received the Ad26.COV2.S COVID-19 vaccine or a placebo. The CDR3 runs from the conserved cysteine through the conserved F or W. A D gene is named only where the DNA matches it firmly. Clone size is given for some rows only: seen once, a few or many times, or a class if the clone is expanded.

- | TRBJ1-1 | TRBD1 | TRBV6-5 | TGTGCCAGCAGACGGGACAGGGGAGAGGACACTGAAGCTTTCTTT | CASRRDRGEDTEAFF
- | TRBJ1-2 | TRBD1 | TRBV12-3/TRBV12-4 | TGTGCCAGCAGTCGACAGGGCTATGGCTACACCTTC | CASSRQGYGYTF
- | TRBJ2-1 | TRBD2 | TRBV7-9 | TGTGCCAGCAGCCCCCCGGGACTAGCGGGAGGCTACAATGAGCAGTTCTTC | CASSPPGLAGGYNEQFF
- | TRBJ2-7 | TRBD2 | TRBV12-5 | TGTGCTAGTGCCCCCGGACTAGCGGAGATCTACGAGCAGTACTTC | CASAPGLAEIYEQYF
- | TRBJ2-3 | - | TRBV7-2 | TGTGCCAGCAGCTTAGGGCCCACAGATACGCAGTATTTT | CASSLGPTDTQYF
- | TRBJ2-3 | - | TRBV2 | TGTGCCAGCAGTGAACGGCGGACTAGCACAGATACGCAGTATTTT | CASSERRTSTDTQYF
many | TRBJ2-5 | - | TRBV6-2/TRBV6-3 | TGTGCCAGCAGTTCGGGACTGCCAGCCTGGGAGACCCAGTACTTC | CASSSGLPAWETQYF
once | TRBJ2-1 | TRBD1 | TRBV27 | TGTGCCAGCAGTTTTTCCGGGACAGGGCGAAATGAGCAGTTCTTC | CASSFSGTGRNEQFF
- | TRBJ2-3 | - | TRBV19 | TGTGCCAGTAGCTCTCAGGTCAGCACAGATACGCAGTATTTT | CASSSQVSTDTQYF
- | TRBJ2-7 | - | TRBV7-9 | TGTGCCAGCAGCTCGGTTATTTACGAGCAGTACTTC | CASSSVIYEQYF
- | TRBJ2-7 | TRBD2 | TRBV19 | TGTGCCAGTAGTACACTAGCGGGAGGCGCCGAGCAGTACTTC | CASSTLAGGAEQYF
- | TRBJ1-2 | - | TRBV6-5 | TGTGCCAGCAGCCCAGACAGACTCTATGGCTACACCTTC | CASSPDRLYGYTF
- | TRBJ2-5 | - | TRBV9 | TGTGCCAGCAGCGGCAGCCTCGTGGAGACCCAGTACTTC | CASSGSLVETQYF
- | TRBJ1-1 | - | TRBV6-1 | TGTGCCAGCAGTGAAGACGGCCTGAACGCTTTCTTT | CASSEDGLNAFF
- | TRBJ2-7 | TRBD1 | TRBV6-1 | TGTGCCAGCAGTGAAGCCGACAGGGTACCCTACGAGCAGTACTTC | CASSEADRVPYEQYF
- | TRBJ1-3 | - | TRBV28 | TGTGCCAGCAGTGTACGGGCGGGGATAGGCACCATATATTTT | CASSVRAGIGTIYF
few | TRBJ2-3 | TRBD2 | TRBV6-2/TRBV6-3 | TGTGCCAGCAGTAACCCCTCCGCAAGCGGGAGAGCAGATACGCAGTATTTT | CASSNPSASGRADTQYF
- | TRBJ2-1 | - | TRBV30 | TGTGCCTGGAGTCAAAGTCCCCTCAATGAGCAGTTCTTC | CAWSQSPLNEQFF
- | TRBJ2-1 | - | TRBV29-1 | TGCAGCGTTGAGGTCGACGTGGGTAGAGATGAGCAGTTCTTC | CSVEVDVGRDEQFF
- | TRBJ1-1 | - | TRBV9 | TGTGCCAGCAGCGTAGGGGGGGCGAACACTGAAGCTTTCTTT | CASSVGGANTEAFF
- | TRBJ1-5 | - | TRBV15 | TGTGCCACCAGAGTTGACAGGTGGAGTCAGCCCCAGCATTTT | CATRVDRWSQPQHF
many | TRBJ2-1 | TRBD2 | TRBV6-2/TRBV6-3 | TGTGCCAGCAGTTGGGGCGCGGGAGGGTCCGAGGAGCAGTTCTTC | CASSWGAGGSEEQFF
once | TRBJ2-1 | TRBD1 | TRBV4-1 | TGCGCCAGCAGCTCGGACAGGGCTAATGAGCAGTTCTTC | CASSSDRANEQFF
- | TRBJ2-7 | - | TRBV28 | TGTGCCAGCAGTTTCGGGCTAACCTACGAGCAGTACTTC | CASSFGLTYEQYF
- | TRBJ1-4 | TRBD1 | TRBV6-5 | TGTGCCAGCAGTTACTCGATCGACAGGGAGAGTGAAAAACTGTTTTTT | CASSYSIDRESEKLFF
- | TRBJ2-1 | - | TRBV10-3 | TGTGCCATCAGTGAGGGCCAGGCCGGCAGCGATGAGCAGTTCTTC | CAISEGQAGSDEQFF
- | TRBJ1-1 | - | TRBV7-9 | TGTGCCAGCAGCCTTGGGACTGAAGCTTTCTTT | CASSLGTEAFF
- | TRBJ1-2 | - | TRBV12-3/TRBV12-4 | TGTGCCAGCAGTTTTCGGGGTAATGGCTACACCTTC | CASSFRGNGYTF
- | TRBJ2-1 | TRBD2 | TRBV9 | TGTGCCAGCAGCGACGGGGGGAGATTCAATGAGCAGTTCTTC | CASSDGGRFNEQFF
- | TRBJ2-5 | TRBD1 | TRBV24-1 | TGTGCCACCAGTGAGACAGGGGGGCTTGAGACCCAGTACTTC | CATSETGGLETQYF
once | TRBJ2-7 | TRBD2 | TRBV5-6 | TGTGCCAGCAGCCTAGGACTAGCGGCGGAGTACGAGCAGTACTTC | CASSLGLAAEYEQYF
- | TRBJ2-2 | - | TRBV18 | TGTGCCAGCTCACCGCAGGAGGGTTACACCGGGGAGCTGTTTTTT | CASSPQEGYTGELFF
- | TRBJ2-1 | - | TRBV7-2 | TGTGCCAGCAGCTTAGTCAGGGAGGCCCCCTACAATGAGCAGTTCTTC | CASSLVREAPYNEQFF
- | TRBJ2-3 | - | TRBV12-5 | TGTGCTAGTGGTTTGGGGGTGGCAGATACGCAGTATTTT | CASGLGVADTQYF
- | TRBJ2-7 | TRBD2 | TRBV29-1 | TGCAGCGTTGAAGATTTACTAGCGGGAGAACGCGAGCAGTACTTC | CSVEDLLAGEREQYF
- | TRBJ2-1 | - | TRBV15 | TGTGCCACCAGCAGAGACATAGGGGCAGGCAATGAGCAGTTCTTC | CATSRDIGAGNEQFF
- | TRBJ2-2 | - | TRBV4-3 | TGCGCCAGCAGCCAAGACTGGCCTCAGAACACCGGGGAGCTGTTTTTT | CASSQDWPQNTGELFF
- | TRBJ2-1 | TRBD2 | TRBV3-1/TRBV3-2 | TGTGCCAGCAGCCACGGTAGCGGGAGGGCCGACAATGAGCAGTTCTTC | CASSHGSGRADNEQFF
- | TRBJ1-1 | - | TRBV28 | TGTGCCAGCAGTACCGGGAGAACTGAAGCTTTCTTT | CASSTGRTEAFF
- | TRBJ2-1 | - | TRBV5-1 | TGCGCCAGCAGCTTGGATGGGGTTGGTGAGCAGTTCTTC | CASSLDGVGEQFF
- | TRBJ2-5 | - | TRBV3-1/TRBV3-2 | TGTGCCAGCAGCCAAGGGGCAGGGCTAGAGACCCAGTACTTC | CASSQGAGLETQYF
- | TRBJ1-1 | - | TRBV28 | TGTGCCAGCACTGGTTACACTGAAGCTTTCTTT | CASTGYTEAFF
- | TRBJ2-1 | - | TRBV6-4 | TGTGCCAGCAGTCAAACCGGGCCCAGAGGGCACAATGAGCAGTTCTTC | CASSQTGPRGHNEQFF
- | TRBJ2-7 | - | TRBV9 | TGTGCCAGCAGCGTTCAGGAATCCTACGAGCAGTACTTC | CASSVQESYEQYF
- | TRBJ2-7 | TRBD1 | TRBV6-2/TRBV6-3 | TGTGCCAGCAGTCAGGGACAGACCTTGGCCTACGAGCAGTACTTC | CASSQGQTLAYEQYF
- | TRBJ2-1 | - | TRBV30 | TGTGCCTGGAGTGCCTCTCGCGGGGATTACAAAAATGAGCAGTTCTTC | CAWSASRGDYKNEQFF